Listed here are 16 T cell receptor beta chains from one sample, sequenced in a study of CD8 T cells in Susac syndrome. RNA in amounts of about 0.45 to 1 ug was reverse transcribed with random hexamers. TCRdb fed the immunoSEQ multiplex PCR reads into MiXCR, producing one record per CDR3 protein. The sample lists 200,000 to 250,000 distinct CDR3 sequences; about 96% were seen once. The sequenced material came from CD4+ T cells from PBMCs. Receptors were obtained from a human donor with multiple sclerosis.

The V call is TRBV6-1, the J call TRBJ1-1; the D gene is possibly TRBD1 (6 bases). CDR1 MNHNS and CDR2 SASEGT come from the germline V gene. Trimming left V 6 bases short and J 0 bases short, with 17 bases between. This CDR3 spans 16 amino acids. The CDR3 loop reads CASSLTSRGLNTEAFF. The CDR3 coding sequence is TGTGCCAGCAGCCTCACCTCCAGGGGATTGAACACTGAAGCTTTCTTT.

The rearrangement links TRBV4-2 to TRBJ2-1; 9 bases are a match to TRBD1. Losses at the gene ends were 4 bases for V and 5 bases for J; bases not matched to a gene: 3. The CDR3 extends over 14 amino acids. From germline, CDR1 is LGHNA and CDR2 YNFKEQ. In DNA, the CDR3 is TGTGCCAGCAGCCCGGGACAGGGAGACAATGAGCAGTTCTTC. Translation gives CASSPGQGDNEQFF.

The genes are TRBV20-1 and TRBJ2-7; D is uncertain. This CDR3 contains 12 residues. The ends were cut back, 3 bases at V and 4 bases at J, with 10 bases in the middle. Germline-derived CDR1 and CDR2 are DFQATT and SNEGSKA (reference sequence). The CDR3: CSASQLPYEQYF. As DNA, the CDR3 is TGCAGTGCTAGCCAGCTACCGTACGAGCAGTACTTC.

CDR3 nucleotides: TGTGCCAGCAGTGATGGGACAGGTCGCAATCAGCCCCAGCATTTT. Translation gives CASSDGTGRNQPQHF. The chain joins TRBV2 to TRBJ1-5, with 8 bases fitting TRBD1. Germline assignment: CDR1 SNHLY and CDR2 FYNNEI. V trimming: 3 bases; J trimming: 2 bases; junction bases outside the gene matches: 3. CDR3 length: 15 amino acids.

Only a few counts were recorded for this clonotype. The V and J genes are TRBV29-1 and TRBJ2-5, with 8 bases identical to TRBD1. This CDR3 region has 12 residues. Germline V CDR1 and CDR2: SQVTM, ANQGSEA. Unmatched junction bases numbered 6, after V lost 7 bases and J lost 5 bases. As DNA, the CDR3 is TGCAGCGCTTCGACAGGGGTCGAGACCCAGTACTTC. It translates to CSASTGVETQYF.

The rearrangement links TRBV27 to TRBJ2-5, with D possibly matching TRBD1 (5 bases). V was trimmed by 2 bases and J by 2 bases, leaving 6 bases between them. The CDR3 has 13 amino acids. CDR1 and CDR2 from the germline V gene are MNHEY and SMNVEV (reference sequence). CDR3 DNA sequence: TGTGCCAGCAGTTTAAAGGGGCAAGAGACCCAGTACTTC. This translates into CASSLKGQETQYF.

The chain recombines TRBV29-1 with TRBJ2-5; tentatively, D is TRBD1 or TRBD2 (6 bases each). The germline V gene has CDR1 SQVTM and CDR2 ANQGSEA. This CDR3 spans 12 amino acids. The V end lost 6 bases, the J end lost 4 bases, and 12 bases lay between the germline ends. The CDR3, as DNA: TGCAGCGTCCGAGGGGGGAGAGAGACCCAGTACTTC. Encoded protein: CSVRGGRETQYF. The full variable domain, its missing parts supplied by reference TRBV29-1 and TRBJ2-5, is SAVISQKPSRDICQRGTSLTIQCQVDSQVTMMFWYRQQPGQSLTLIATANQGSEATYESGFVIDKFPISRPNLTFSTLTVSNMSPEDSSIYLCSVRGGRETQYFGPGTRLLVL.

The V gene is TRBV19, the J gene TRBJ2-7, with 7 bases that match TRBD1. CDR3 length equals 14 residues. Per the germline V gene, CDR1 is LNHDA and CDR2 is SQIVND (reference sequence). The ends lost 3 bases at V and 3 bases at J; junction bases unmatched: 5. CDR3 protein: CASSMTGLLYEQYF. The CDR3 nucleotides read TGTGCCAGTAGTATGACAGGGCTCCTCTACGAGCAGTACTTC.

This rearrangement joins TRBV3-1 to TRBJ1-1; D gene unclear. Germline loops: CDR1 LGHDT, CDR2 YNNKEL (reference sequence). V lost 6 bases, J lost 0 bases, and 20 bases lay in between. This CDR3 has 17 amino acids. DNA for the CDR3: TGTGCCAGCAGGCCAGCTCGGGGTGCGGGCATGAACACTGAAGCTTTCTTT. It encodes CASRPARGAGMNTEAFF.

With regard to this clonotype: The germline gene is not matched at one end of the junction; a read error may be the cause. The chain has TRBV4-2 and TRBJ2-3, with 10 bases matching TRBD2. CDR3 length equals 17 residues. CDR1 LGHNA and CDR2 YNFKEQ come from the germline V gene. CDR3 amino acids: CTSSQDTKRGGSDTQYF. For the CDR3, the DNA is TGTACCAGCAGCCAAGATACGAAGCGGGGGGGCTCAGATACGCAGTATTTT.

V usage is TRBV28 and J usage is TRBJ2-1; D gene uncertain. Germline V gene data show CDR1 as MDHEN and CDR2 as SYDVKM. Between the trimmed V and J ends, which lost 5 bases and 7 bases, there was a span of 6 bases. The CDR3 is made up of 11 amino acids. The CDR3, as DNA: TGTGCCAGCAGTCCCAAAAATGAGCAGTTCTTC. It codes for CASSPKNEQFF.

V usage is TRBV15 and J usage is TRBJ2-7, with unresolved D. With 1 base removed from V and 6 bases from J, the gap between germline ends came to 10 bases. The germline V gene encodes CDR1 LNHNV and CDR2 YYDKDF (reference sequence). This CDR3 is built from 13 residues. The CDR3: CATSRVPSGEQYF. In DNA form, the CDR3 reads TGTGCCACCAGCAGAGTACCTAGTGGCGAGCAGTACTTC.

A single count supports this clonotype. This rearrangement joins TRBV15 to TRBJ1-1; no clear D gene. This CDR3 region has 14 residues. V gave up 5 bases and J gave up 1 base, with 11 bases separating them. Germline V gives CDR1 LNHNV, CDR2 YYDKDF (reference sequence). In DNA, the CDR3 is TGTGCCACCAGCGGTGAACTGACGAACACTGAAGCTTTCTTT. This gives the protein CATSGELTNTEAFF. Full variable domain (rest looked up from reference TRBV15 and TRBJ1-1): DAMVIQNPRYQVTQFGKPVTLSCSQTLNHNVMYWYQQKSSQAPKLLFHYYDKDFNNEADTPDNFQSRRPNTSFCFLDIRSPGLGDTAMYLCATSGELTNTEAFFGQGTRLTVV.

This clonotype came up once. The rearrangement joins TRBV10-3 to TRBJ2-7; 9 bases map to TRBD1. This CDR3 contains 15 residues. Germline lookup yields CDR1 ENHRY and CDR2 SYGVKD. The ends lost 5 bases at V and 4 bases at J; junction bases unmatched: 9. The CDR3 bases are TGTGCCATCAGTTCTCAACAGGGGGCGTATTACGAGCAGTACTTC. This codes for CAISSQQGAYYEQYF.

About this clonotype itself: Its ends do not fully match the called genes, so a read error is possible. The chain recombines TRBV7-7 with TRBJ2-3; D remains ambiguous. CDR1 and CDR2 from the germline V gene are SSHAT and FNYEAQ (reference sequence). This CDR3 spans 13 amino acids. CDR3 residues: CASSLGPGDTQYF. The CDR3 DNA reads TGTGCTAGCAGTCTCGGACCCGGAGATACGCAGTATTTT.

The chain employs TRBV12-3 or TRBV12-4 and TRBJ2-5; possibly TRBD1 for D (6 bases). The CDR3 runs to 13 residues. V was clipped by 3 bases and J by 5 bases, with 10 bases between them. CDR3 region: CASSFGQRETQYF. The CDR3 nucleotides are TGTGCCAGCAGTTTCGGACAGCGGGAGACCCAGTACTTC.